This passage covers 29 T cell receptor beta chains from one sample sequenced in a study of blood T cell repertoires in COVID-19 (TCRdb year 2020). The library was made by the immunoSEQ multiplex PCR assay. The table was pulled from immuneACCESS by TCRdb, which kept in-frame rearrangements only. Such tables lose some clones; where checked, under half of the loss comes from unresolved V genes, and the rest has no known cause. The sample includes fewer than 200,000 clones, with around 90% observed a single time. The leading ten clones occupy around 2.7% of the sample. The sample consisted of peripheral blood. The receptor source for this set is a man in his forties with active or convalescent COVID-19.

As concerns this clone: One end of the junction does not line up with germline, which may come from a read error. This chain uses TRBV6-1 with TRBJ1-2; TRBD1 matches 7 bases. The germline CDR1 and CDR2 sequences are MNHNS and SASEGT. The CDR3 totals 14 residues. Here the CDR3 reads CASSEKGTVSWKIF. The CDR3 nucleotides are TGTGCCAGCAGTGAAAAGGGGACAGTTAGCTGGAAGATCTTC.

This rearrangement joins TRBV6-5 to TRBJ1-1, with TRBD1 matching 7 bases. The CDR3 is made up of 14 amino acids. Germline CDR1 and CDR2: MNHEY and SVGAGI. V lost 6 bases, J lost 5 bases, and 9 bases stayed unmatched. This CDR3 reads CASRTQGVGTEAFF. CDR3 nucleotides: TGTGCCAGCAGAACCCAGGGGGTGGGTACTGAAGCTTTCTTT.

This rearrangement joins TRBV5-6 to TRBJ1-1, with D unresolved. This CDR3 comprises 15 residues. Germline V gene sequence: CDR1 SGHDT, CDR2 YYEEEE. With 2 bases removed from V and 4 bases from J, the gap between germline ends came to 15 bases. CDR3 amino acids: CASSLGGAGGTEAFF. The CDR3 DNA reads as TGTGCCAGCAGCTTAGGAGGCGCGGGCGGCACTGAAGCTTTCTTT.

The rearrangement uses TRBV7-2 and TRBJ2-3; TRBD2 matches at 11 bases. J gave up 3 bases and V 1 base, and 0 bases lay outside the gene matches. The CDR3 runs 15 residues. Germline CDR1 SGHTA, CDR2 FQGNSA. The CDR3 coding sequence is TGTGCCAGCAGCTTAGTAGCGGGGGGGACAGATACGCAGTATTTT. Protein sequence: CASSLVAGGTDTQYF.

The V and J genes are TRBV6-1 and TRBJ1-3; D is unclear. Per the germline V gene, CDR1 is MNHNS and CDR2 is SASEGT. The germline V and J ends were trimmed by 3 bases and 0 bases, with 18 bases remaining between them. This CDR3 contains 18 residues. CDR3 amino acids: CASSDTFGVVSSGNTIYF. The CDR3, as DNA: TGTGCCAGCAGTGACACGTTTGGAGTGGTTAGCTCTGGAAACACCATATATTTT.

The chain carries TRBV5-1 and TRBJ2-1, with 14 nucleotides matching TRBD2. V shed 9 bases, J shed 6 bases, and the junction held 5 bases outside the gene matches. The CDR3 is 14 amino acids. From germline, CDR1 is SGHRS and CDR2 YFSETQ. The CDR3 bases are TGCGCCACCCGACTAGCGGGGGGGCCCAATGAGCAGTTCTTC. It is translated as CATRLAGGPNEQFF.

The chain has TRBV6-5 and TRBJ1-4; TRBD1 aligns across 9 bases. V lost 5 bases and J lost 8; bases outside the gene matches: 6. Germline V gives CDR1 MNHEY, CDR2 SVGAGI. The CDR3 has 14 amino acids. The CDR3 nucleotides read TGTGCCAGCAGTCCTGGACAGGGGAGGGAAAAACTGTTTTTT. Protein product: CASSPGQGREKLFF.

The chain uses TRBV12-3 or TRBV12-4 and TRBJ2-1; D possibly corresponds to TRBD1 (6 bases). CDR3 length: 13 amino acids. V lost 6 bases and J lost 7, with 13 bases in between. This CDR3 is CASSRGTSNEQFF. As DNA, the CDR3 is TGTGCCAGCAGCCGTGGGACAAGTAATGAGCAGTTCTTC.

The J gene is TRBJ2-7, the V gene TRBV15; D is ambiguous. V was pared by 4 bases and J by 3 bases, with 7 bases between. The germline V gene has CDR1 LNHNV and CDR2 YYDKDF (reference sequence). This CDR3 is 12 amino acids long. CDR3 DNA: TGTGCCACCAGCATTAGTCACTACGAGCAGTACTTC. Its translation is CATSISHYEQYF. The whole variable domain, remainder taken from reference TRBV15 and TRBJ2-7, is DAMVIQNPRYQVTQFGKPVTLSCSQTLNHNVMYWYQQKSSQAPKLLFHYYDKDFNNEADTPDNFQSRRPNTSFCFLDIRSPGLGDTAMYLCATSISHYEQYFGPGTRLTVT.

This chain uses TRBV3-1 (or the pseudogene TRBV3-2) with TRBJ1-2; D is unresolved. The CDR3 runs 13 residues. The V end lost 6 bases, the J end lost 8 bases, and 16 bases lay between the germline ends. CDR1 is LGHDT, CDR2 YNNKEL, per germline (reference sequence). The CDR3 sequence is CASSPRGLEGYTF. DNA for the CDR3: TGTGCCAGCAGTCCAAGAGGTCTCGAGGGCTACACCTTC.

The chain uses TRBV7-9 and TRBJ1-1; 9 nucleotides line up with TRBD1. V trimming: 5 bases; J trimming: 5 bases; junction bases outside the gene matches: 6. The CDR3 is 14 residues long. CDR1 and CDR2 from the germline V gene are SEHNR and FQNEAQ (reference sequence). The CDR3 sequence: CASSLDRGRTEAFF. The DNA for the CDR3 is TGTGCCAGCAGCCTAGACAGGGGGAGAACTGAAGCTTTCTTT.

The rearrangement joins TRBV5-3 to TRBJ1-5, with D possibly TRBD1 on 5 matching bases. TRBV5-3 is known as an ORF, though its function is uncertain. Trimming stripped 4 bases from V and 3 bases from J, with 14 bases between. The CDR3 is 15 residues long. CDR3 in amino acids: CARSQPRQHNQPQHF. The DNA for the CDR3 is TGTGCCAGAAGCCAACCGCGACAGCACAATCAGCCCCAGCATTTT.

This clone was found a few times. This rearrangement joins TRBV5-5 to TRBJ1-4; perhaps TRBD1 as D (6 bases). CDR1 and CDR2 (germline): SGHKS, YYEKEE (reference sequence). This CDR3 contains 16 residues. The V and J ends lost 4 bases and 7 bases respectively, with 20 bases between them. This CDR3 reads CASSTRTTGPAEKLFF. The CDR3 DNA reads TGTGCCAGCAGCACCCGGACAACAGGGCCGGCTGAAAAACTGTTTTTT. The complete variable domain, with remaining parts taken from reference TRBV5-5 and TRBJ1-4, reads DAGVTQSPTHLIKTRGQQVTLRCSPISGHKSVSWYQQVLGQGPQFIFQYYEKEERGRGNFPDRFSARQFPNYSSELNVNALLLGDSALYLCASSTRTTGPAEKLFFGSGTQLSVL.

V usage is TRBV2 and J usage is TRBJ2-6, with 11 bases aligning to TRBD2. J was trimmed by 0 bases and V by 2 bases; bases with no gene match: 9. Germline V gene sequence: CDR1 SNHLY, CDR2 FYNNEI. The CDR3 sequence is 20 residues long. The CDR3 is CASSELLAGARSSGANVLTF. The CDR3 nucleotides read TGTGCCAGCAGTGAATTACTAGCGGGGGCCCGAAGCTCTGGGGCCAACGTCCTGACTTTC.

The chain uses TRBV7-9 and TRBJ1-1; possibly TRBD1 for D (5 bases). The length of the CDR3 is 14 residues. V lost 1 base and J 3 bases, leaving 9 bases between the germline ends. Germline CDR1 and CDR2: SEHNR and FQNEAQ (reference sequence). CDR3: CASSLVGEDTEAFF. The CDR3 DNA is TGTGCCAGCAGCTTAGTGGGGGAGGACACTGAAGCTTTCTTT.

V usage is TRBV7-3 and J usage is TRBJ2-2, with D possibly being TRBD1 (6 bases). V lost 2 bases and J 1 base, leaving 14 bases between the germline ends. Germline CDR1 is SGHTA and CDR2 is FQGTGA. The CDR3 loop spans 17 amino acids. CDR3 in amino acids: CASSLGGAGVNTGELFF. The CDR3, as DNA: TGTGCCAGCAGCTTAGGAGGAGCAGGGGTGAACACCGGGGAGCTGTTTTTT.

The chain combines TRBV13 with TRBJ2-3, with unresolved D. The germline V gene encodes CDR1 PRHDT and CDR2 FYEKMQ (reference sequence). The CDR3 runs 13 residues. Trimming took 4 bases from V and 2 from J, leaving 7 bases between them. The CDR3 sequence is CASSSDFTDTQYF. The CDR3 region has the DNA TGTGCCAGCAGCTCCGACTTCACAGATACGCAGTATTTT. Full variable domain (outside the CDR3, taken from reference TRBV13 and TRBJ2-3): AAGVIQSPRHLIKEKRETATLKCYPIPRHDTVYWYQQGPGQDPQFLISFYEKMQSDKGSIPDRFSAQQFSDYHSELNMSSLELGDSALYFCASSSDFTDTQYFGPGTRLTVL.

The J gene is TRBJ2-7, the V gene TRBV18; TRBD1 matches at 9 bases. Trimming removed 6 bases from V and 2 bases from J; junction bases left unmatched: 8. This CDR3 has 15 residues. The V gene's germline CDR1 is KGHSH and CDR2 LQKENI. CDR3 residues: CASSPGTGSTYEQYF. CDR3 in DNA: TGTGCCAGCTCGCCCGGGACAGGGTCTACCTACGAGCAGTACTTC.

This clone was recorded at least ten times. CDR3 DNA sequence: TGTGCCAGCTCATCCATTGGGGGGGAAAATCAGCCCCAGCATTTT. This codes for CASSSIGGENQPQHF. The chain combines TRBV18 with TRBJ1-5; maybe TRBD1 (5 bases). Germline loops: CDR1 KGHSH, CDR2 LQKENI. V was clipped by 5 bases and J by 4 bases, with 15 bases between them. The CDR3 totals 15 residues.

The chain employs TRBV2 and TRBJ2-1; no firm D call. Looked up from germline, CDR1 is SNHLY and CDR2 is FYNNEI. The V end was cut by 7 bases, the J end by 8 bases, with 15 bases between. The CDR3 runs to 13 residues. The CDR3 DNA reads as TGTGCCAGCACGTTATTGGCCAGGCATGAGCAGTTCTTC. This sequence encodes CASTLLARHEQFF.

V usage is TRBV7-3 and J usage is TRBJ1-2, with D unclear. The CDR3 has 14 residues. The germline V gene has CDR1 SGHTA and CDR2 FQGTGA. Trimming took off 5 bases at V and 5 bases at J, with 15 bases between the two ends. DNA of the CDR3: TGTGCCAGCAGCCAAAGCACAGATGGGTATGGCTACACCTTC. Translating gives CASSQSTDGYGYTF.

The chain recombines TRBV30 with TRBJ2-2; 7 nucleotides agree with TRBD1. V lost 5 bases and J lost 5; bases outside the gene matches: 11. CDR1 and CDR2 (germline): GTSNPN, SVGIG (reference sequence). The CDR3 is 15 residues long. The CDR3 nucleotides read TGTGCCTGGCGTCTCTCCGGGACAGTGACCGGGGAGCTGTTTTTT. Protein product: CAWRLSGTVTGELFF.

This clone was seen a handful of times. The chain uses TRBV7-9 and TRBJ2-2; TRBD1 might be the D (6 bases). Germline values: CDR1 SEHNR, CDR2 FQNEAQ (reference sequence). The CDR3 spans 13 residues. Between the trimmed V and J ends, which lost 5 bases and 6 bases, there was a span of 10 bases. The CDR3 region has the DNA TGTGCCAGCAGCCCCACAGGGCCCGGGGAGCTGTTTTTT. Its translation is CASSPTGPGELFF.

J is TRBJ2-7 and V is TRBV11-3; TRBD1 matches at 7 bases. The CDR3 is made up of 22 amino acids. After removal of 0 bases from V and 2 bases from J, the junction contained 25 bases not matched to a gene. Germline V gene lookup returns CDR1 SGHNT and CDR2 YENEEA. The CDR3 loop reads CASSLEYTTGWRFRGPTYEQYF. CDR3 DNA: TGTGCCAGCAGCTTAGAATATACGACAGGGTGGCGTTTCCGGGGACCTACCTACGAGCAGTACTTC.

The V and J genes are TRBV2 and TRBJ1-4; D is possibly TRBD1 (6 bases). Germline values: CDR1 SNHLY, CDR2 FYNNEI. V was trimmed by 6 bases and J by 6 bases, leaving 14 bases between them. The CDR3 has 14 residues. The CDR3 DNA sequence: TGTGCCAGCAGCGCCGAGGGGGGGTATGAAAAACTGTTTTTT. This translates into CASSAEGGYEKLFF.

This clone was found a few times. The chain joins TRBV3-1 (or the pseudogene TRBV3-2) to TRBJ2-3; TRBD2 agrees at 7 bases. The CDR3 loop spans 17 amino acids. The V gene end was trimmed by 1 base and the J gene end by 2 bases; junction bases not matched to a gene: 9. Germline CDR1 is LGHDT and CDR2 is YNNKEL (reference sequence). The DNA of the CDR3 is TGTGCCAGCAGCCAAGGGTCCACTAGCGCTTCCACAGATACGCAGTATTTT. Translating gives CASSQGSTSASTDTQYF.

This chain joins TRBV27 and TRBJ2-5, with 10 bases fitting TRBD2. This CDR3 comprises 16 residues. Per the germline V gene, CDR1 is MNHEY and CDR2 is SMNVEV (reference sequence). V shed 5 bases and J 5 bases; nucleotides not matched to a gene: 11. CDR3 residues: CASSLTLAGVAETQYF. CDR3 bases: TGTGCCAGCAGTCTGACTCTAGCGGGGGTAGCGGAGACCCAGTACTTC.

The chain has TRBV5-6 and TRBJ2-1, with TRBD1 identical over 8 bases. The V gene end was trimmed by 4 bases and the J gene end by 7 bases; junction bases not matched to a gene: 10. This CDR3 contains 15 residues. Germline V gives CDR1 SGHDT, CDR2 YYEEEE. The CDR3 loop reads CASSGDRGRVNEQFF. The CDR3 bases are TGTGCCAGCAGCGGCGACAGGGGTCGCGTTAATGAGCAGTTCTTC.

The rearrangement links TRBV30 to TRBJ1-4, with 7 bases matching TRBD1. The trim removed 1 base at V and 0 bases at J, leaving 5 bases unmatched. Germline V gene lookup returns CDR1 GTSNPN and CDR2 SVGIG (reference sequence). The CDR3 covers 16 residues. The CDR3 sequence is CAWSGPQGATNEKLFF. The CDR3 coding sequence is TGTGCCTGGAGTGGACCCCAGGGGGCAACTAATGAAAAACTGTTTTTT.